These 22 T cell receptor beta chains were all obtained from the same sample, sequenced in a study of shared clonotypes between healthy human individuals. The data were produced by immunoSEQ multiplex PCR, yet TCRdb's version contains in-frame clones alone and is incomplete. The sample consists of roughly 2.6 million clones, more than 90% of them appearing once. The sample comprised naive CD4+ T cells sorted from blood. Noted subset: CD45RA+ positively selected. These receptors were taken from a man younger than 35 in good health.

The chain combines TRBV10-3 with TRBJ2-1; 10 bases are a match to TRBD2. The CDR3 has 16 amino acids. J was trimmed by 6 bases and V by 7 bases; bases with no gene match: 12. Germline CDR1 is ENHRY and CDR2 is SYGVKD. The CDR3 sequence: CAITKGSSGGLNEQFF. Written as DNA, the CDR3 is TGTGCCATCACCAAAGGATCTAGCGGGGGTCTCAATGAGCAGTTCTTC.

The chain uses TRBV6-1 and TRBJ2-2; 9 bases line up with TRBD1. V was pared by 5 bases and J by 7 bases, with 8 bases of the junction left unmatched. From germline, CDR1 is MNHNS and CDR2 SASEGT. The CDR3 runs 15 residues. CDR3 sequence (DNA): TGTGCCAGCAGTACAGGGGGCTGGGGTTTCGGGGAGCTGTTTTTT. Translating gives CASSTGGWGFGELFF.

This sequence joins TRBV16 and TRBJ2-7; tentative D call: TRBD1 (6 bases). The CDR3 is 15 residues long. Germline CDR1 reads KGHSY; CDR2 reads FQNENV. V lost 4 bases and J 4 bases, leaving 17 bases between the germline ends. The CDR3 reads CASSLIQGSSYEQYF. CDR3 nucleotides: TGTGCCAGCAGCCTAATACAGGGTTCGTCGTACGAGCAGTACTTC.

V and J are TRBV30 and TRBJ2-4; weak D call: TRBD1 (5 bases). CDR1 is GTSNPN and CDR2 is SVGIG in the germline V gene (reference sequence). The CDR3 totals 16 residues. V was cut by 4 bases and J by 1 base, with 17 bases left in between. The CDR3 sequence is CAWNKPTAQAKNIQYF. The DNA for the CDR3 is TGTGCCTGGAACAAACCGACAGCCCAGGCCAAAAACATTCAGTACTTC.

This clone has a single count. The rearrangement links TRBV5-6 to TRBJ2-7, with 9 bases identical to TRBD1. J gave up 0 bases and V 4 bases, and 2 bases lay outside the gene matches. The CDR3 is made up of 14 amino acids. Germline V gene lookup returns CDR1 SGHDT and CDR2 YYEEEE. The CDR3, as DNA: TGTGCCAGCAGCGTGGGACAGGGCTCCTACGAGCAGTACTTC. It codes for CASSVGQGSYEQYF.

The chain links TRBV7-2 to TRBJ2-1; TRBD1 aligns across 7 bases. This CDR3 has 12 amino acids. V gave up 4 bases and J gave up 9 bases; unmatched junction bases: 3. Looked up from germline, CDR1 is SGHTA and CDR2 is FQGNSA. CDR3 amino acids: CASSSGQAEQFF. CDR3 bases: TGTGCCAGCAGCTCTGGACAGGCTGAGCAGTTCTTC.

CDR3 sequence: CASNPVPGDYGYTF. The CDR3 region has the DNA TGTGCCAGCAATCCCGTCCCGGGTGACTATGGCTACACCTTC. The chain recombines TRBV6-5 with TRBJ1-2; D unclear. Trimming stripped 7 bases from V and 3 bases from J, with 15 bases between. The CDR3 runs 14 residues. Germline lookup yields CDR1 MNHEY and CDR2 SVGAGI.

V is TRBV19 and J is TRBJ2-7; possible D gene TRBD1, 6 bases. Germline V CDR1 and CDR2: LNHDA, SQIVND (reference sequence). CDR3 length equals 15 residues. V was shortened by 6 bases and J by 1 base, with 16 bases between the two germline ends. CDR3 region: CASRTNAGTSYEQYF. CDR3 nucleotides: TGTGCCAGTAGAACGAATGCCGGGACATCCTACGAGCAGTACTTC. The entire variable domain, with the rest obtained from reference TRBV19 and TRBJ2-7, is as follows: DGGITQSPKYLFRKEGQNVTLSCEQNLNHDAMYWYRQDPGQGLRLIYYSQIVNDFQKGDIAEGYSVSREKKESFPLTVTSAQKNPTAFYLCASRTNAGTSYEQYFGPGTRLTVT.

The chain uses TRBV2 and TRBJ2-5; either TRBD1 or TRBD2 may supply D (5 bases each). There are 13 residues in the CDR3. Germline CDR1 SNHLY, CDR2 FYNNEI. The ends were cut back, 11 bases at V and 5 bases at J, with 18 bases in the middle. CDR3 residues: CAFTPGSGETQYF. For the CDR3, the DNA is TGTGCCTTCACCCCAGGGTCGGGGGAGACCCAGTACTTC.

In regard to this clone: The same CDR3 is also encoded by other DNA sequences in this sample. The gene calls are TRBV5-1 and TRBJ2-3; the D gene is possibly TRBD2 (6 bases). Germline loops: CDR1 SGHRS, CDR2 YFSETQ. V shed 0 bases and J shed 0 bases, with 11 bases lying between them. The CDR3 totals 16 residues. The CDR3 loop reads CASSLALAASTDTQYF. The CDR3 DNA follows: TGCGCCAGCAGCTTGGCACTAGCAGCAAGCACAGATACGCAGTATTTT.

The chain combines TRBV10-3 with TRBJ1-2; D perhaps matches TRBD1 (5 bases). The CDR3 covers 15 residues. Per the germline V gene, CDR1 is ENHRY and CDR2 is SYGVKD. Trimming left V 6 bases short and J 2 bases short, with 16 bases between. The DNA of the CDR3 is TGTGCCATCAGGCCCGAGGTTCAGGGAAACTATGGCTACACCTTC. Its translation: CAIRPEVQGNYGYTF.

This clone is a singleton in its sample. The V and J genes are TRBV10-3 and TRBJ2-4; no firm D call. V was shortened by 7 bases and J by 10 bases, with 17 bases between the two germline ends. The CDR3 length is 13 residues. Germline CDR1 and CDR2: ENHRY and SYGVKD. CDR3 in DNA: TGTGCCATCACCCCTGAGGAGAATGGAATTCAGTACTTC. Amino acids: CAITPEENGIQYF.

The chain has TRBV7-9 and TRBJ1-2; the match to TRBD1 covers 8 bases. The germline V gene has CDR1 SEHNR and CDR2 FQNEAQ (reference sequence). V lost 5 bases to trimming and J lost 6 bases; unmatched junction nucleotides: 14. The CDR3 runs 16 residues. This chain's CDR3 is CASSASQGAEFNGYTF. The CDR3 coding sequence is TGTGCCAGCAGCGCATCCCAGGGGGCAGAATTCAATGGCTACACCTTC.

Turning to this clone: The same CDR3 also results from other DNA sequences found in this sample. This chain uses TRBV5-1 with TRBJ1-6; 8 positions agree with TRBD1. The V gene's germline CDR1 is SGHRS and CDR2 YFSETQ. This CDR3 is 15 amino acids long. The V and J ends lost 1 base and 7 bases, in that order; junction bases with no gene match: 4. CDR3 bases: TGCGCCAGCAGCTTGTCAGGACAGGGAAATTCACCCCTCCACTTT. It translates to CASSLSGQGNSPLHF.

The sample holds one count of this clone. The chain carries TRBV6-6 and TRBJ2-3, with 13 bases lining up with TRBD2. Trimming cost V 7 bases and J 4 bases; bases outside gene matches: 8. In germline, CDR1 is MNHNY, CDR2 SVGAGI (reference sequence). The CDR3 spans 16 residues. CDR3 nucleotides: TGTGCCAGCATCCCGGGACTAGCGGGATGGTCAGATACGCAGTATTTT. It codes for CASIPGLAGWSDTQYF.

The V gene is TRBV7-9, the J gene TRBJ2-7, with D possibly being TRBD2 (5 bases). CDR3 length: 17 residues. The V end lost 4 bases, the J end lost 3 bases, and 22 bases lay between the germline ends. From germline, CDR1 is SEHNR and CDR2 FQNEAQ (reference sequence). CDR3 sequence (DNA): TGTGCCAGCAGCTCAAACCCGGGTGGACGGAGGAACTACGAGCAGTACTTC. Protein: CASSSNPGGRRNYEQYF.

In regard to this clone: Other DNA sequences from this sample encode an identical CDR3 as well. This rearrangement joins TRBV7-2 to TRBJ1-5, with D perhaps matching TRBD1 (6 bases). The CDR3 loop spans 15 amino acids. Per germline, CDR1 SGHTA and CDR2 FQGNSA. V was trimmed by 1 base and J by 2 bases, leaving 9 bases between them. CDR3 sequence (DNA): TGTGCCAGCAGCTTAGAGGGGGGAGGCAATCAGCCCCAGCATTTT. Protein sequence: CASSLEGGGNQPQHF.

This sequence joins TRBV27 and TRBJ2-5; D unresolved. Trimming stripped 6 bases from V and 2 bases from J, with 4 bases between. CDR1 MNHEY and CDR2 SMNVEV come from the germline V gene (reference sequence). The CDR3 totals 11 residues. The CDR3 nucleotides are TGTGCCAGCAGACGTCAAGAGACCCAGTACTTC. Its translation: CASRRQETQYF.

This chain uses TRBV7-9 with TRBJ2-1, with 14 positions matching TRBD2. J lost 0 bases, V lost 6 bases, and 7 bases had no gene match. CDR1 is SEHNR, CDR2 FQNEAQ, per germline (reference sequence). CDR3 size: 18 residues. The CDR3 region is CASSPGLAGVTSYNEQFF. The CDR3 DNA follows: TGTGCCAGCAGTCCGGGACTAGCGGGGGTAACCTCCTACAATGAGCAGTTCTTC.

The CDR3 DNA follows: TGTGCCAGCAGGGGGGACCAGCCCTACAATGAGCAGTTCTTC. This sequence encodes CASRGDQPYNEQFF. The chain joins TRBV6-6 to TRBJ2-1; either TRBD1 or TRBD2 may supply D (5 bases each). The CDR3 spans 14 residues. V lost 6 bases and J lost 2, with 11 bases in between. Per the germline V gene, CDR1 is MNHNY and CDR2 is SVGAGI (reference sequence).

V and J are TRBV28 and TRBJ1-5; D is unresolved. Trimming shortened V by 6 bases and J by 3 bases, and 12 bases separated the two germline ends. CDR3 length equals 14 residues. From germline, CDR1 is MDHEN and CDR2 SYDVKM. As DNA, the CDR3 is TGTGCCAGCAGCCTACAGCCGATCAATCAGCCCCAGCATTTT. It translates to CASSLQPINQPQHF.

V is TRBV28 and J is TRBJ1-2; D is perhaps TRBD1 (5 bases). Trimming removed 3 bases from V and 8 bases from J, with 16 bases in between. The CDR3 loop spans 14 amino acids. CDR1 MDHEN and CDR2 SYDVKM come from the germline V gene. CDR3 amino acids: CASSFLPGAWGYTF. The CDR3 nucleotides read TGTGCCAGCAGTTTTCTCCCCGGGGCGTGGGGCTACACCTTC.